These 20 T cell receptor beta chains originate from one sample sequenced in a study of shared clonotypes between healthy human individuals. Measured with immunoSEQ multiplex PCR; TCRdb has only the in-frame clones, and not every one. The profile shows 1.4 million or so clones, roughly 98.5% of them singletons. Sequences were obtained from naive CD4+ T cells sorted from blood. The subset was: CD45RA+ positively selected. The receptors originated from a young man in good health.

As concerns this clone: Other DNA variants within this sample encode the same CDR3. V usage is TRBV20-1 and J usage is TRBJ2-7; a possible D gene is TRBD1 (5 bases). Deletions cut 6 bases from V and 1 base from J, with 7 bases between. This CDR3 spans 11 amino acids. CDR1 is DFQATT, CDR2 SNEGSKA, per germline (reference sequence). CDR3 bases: TGCAGTGCCGACAGATCCTACGAGCAGTACTTC. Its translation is CSADRSYEQYF.

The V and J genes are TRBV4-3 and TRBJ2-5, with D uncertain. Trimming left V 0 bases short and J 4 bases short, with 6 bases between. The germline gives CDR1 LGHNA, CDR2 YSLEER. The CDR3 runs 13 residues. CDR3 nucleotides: TGCGCCAGCAGCCAAGATCCGGGAGAGACCCAGTACTTC. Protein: CASSQDPGETQYF.

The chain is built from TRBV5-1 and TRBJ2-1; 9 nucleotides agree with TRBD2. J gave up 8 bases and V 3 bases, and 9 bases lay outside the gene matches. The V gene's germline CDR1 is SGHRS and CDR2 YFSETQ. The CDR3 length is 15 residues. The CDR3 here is CASSSGVLAGDEQFF. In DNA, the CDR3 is TGCGCCAGCAGCTCTGGTGTACTAGCGGGCGATGAGCAGTTCTTC.

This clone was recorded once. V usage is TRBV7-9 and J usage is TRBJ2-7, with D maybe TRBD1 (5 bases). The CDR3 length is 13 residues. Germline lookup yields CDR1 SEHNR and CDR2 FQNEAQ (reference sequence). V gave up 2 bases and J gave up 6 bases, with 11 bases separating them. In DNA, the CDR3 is TGTGCCAGCAGCTTACAGGGAAATAGCGAGCAGTACTTC. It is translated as CASSLQGNSEQYF. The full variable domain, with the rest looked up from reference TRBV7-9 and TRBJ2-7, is DTGVSQNPRHKITKRGQNVTFRCDPISEHNRLYWYRQTLGQGPEFLTYFQNEAQLEKSRLLSDRFSAERPKGSFSTLEIQRTEQGDSAMYLCASSLQGNSEQYFGPGTRLTVT.

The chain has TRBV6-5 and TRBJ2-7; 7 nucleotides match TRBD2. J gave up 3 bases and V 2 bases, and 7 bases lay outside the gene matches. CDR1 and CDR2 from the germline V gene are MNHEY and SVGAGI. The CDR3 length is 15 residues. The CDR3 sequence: CASSYRAGAGYEQYF. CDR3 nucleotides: TGTGCCAGCAGTTACAGGGCGGGAGCCGGCTACGAGCAGTACTTC.

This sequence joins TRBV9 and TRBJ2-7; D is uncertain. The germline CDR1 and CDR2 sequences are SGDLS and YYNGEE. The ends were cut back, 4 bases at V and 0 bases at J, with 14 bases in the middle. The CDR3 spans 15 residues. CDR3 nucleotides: TGTGCCAGCAGCCCCCGGTCCGGTGACTCCTACGAGCAGTACTTC. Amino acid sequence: CASSPRSGDSYEQYF.

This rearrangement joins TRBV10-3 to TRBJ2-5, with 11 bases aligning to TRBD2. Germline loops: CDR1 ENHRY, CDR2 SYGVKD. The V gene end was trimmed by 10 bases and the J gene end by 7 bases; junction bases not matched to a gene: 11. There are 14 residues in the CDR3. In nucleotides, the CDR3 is TGTGCCACCACGGAACTAGCGGGAGTCGGGACCCAGTACTTC. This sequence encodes CATTELAGVGTQYF.

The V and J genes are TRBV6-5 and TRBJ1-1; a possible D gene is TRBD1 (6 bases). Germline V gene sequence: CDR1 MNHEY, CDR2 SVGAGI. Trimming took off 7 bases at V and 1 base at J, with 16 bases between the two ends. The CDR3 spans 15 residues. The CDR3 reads CASTPTETGNTEAFF. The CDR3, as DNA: TGTGCCAGCACCCCCACGGAGACAGGGAACACTGAAGCTTTCTTT.

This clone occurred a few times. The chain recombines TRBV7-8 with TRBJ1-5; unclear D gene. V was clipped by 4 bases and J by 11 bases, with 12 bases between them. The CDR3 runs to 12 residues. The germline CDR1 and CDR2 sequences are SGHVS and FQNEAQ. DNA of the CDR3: TGTGCCAGCAGCTCCGACACGCCGTCCCAGCATTTT. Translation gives CASSSDTPSQHF.

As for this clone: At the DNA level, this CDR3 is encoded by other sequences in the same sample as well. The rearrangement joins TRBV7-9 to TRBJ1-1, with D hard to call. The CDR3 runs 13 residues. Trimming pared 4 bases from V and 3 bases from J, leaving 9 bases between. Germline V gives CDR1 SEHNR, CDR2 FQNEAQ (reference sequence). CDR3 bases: TGTGCCAGCAGCTCCCAAGGAGACACTGAAGCTTTCTTT. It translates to CASSSQGDTEAFF.

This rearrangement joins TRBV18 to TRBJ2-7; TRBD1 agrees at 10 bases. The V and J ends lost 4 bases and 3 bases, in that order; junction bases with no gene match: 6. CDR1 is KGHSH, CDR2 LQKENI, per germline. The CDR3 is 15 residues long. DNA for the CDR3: TGTGCCAGCTCACAGACAGGGACAGGGGACTACGAGCAGTACTTC. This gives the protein CASSQTGTGDYEQYF.

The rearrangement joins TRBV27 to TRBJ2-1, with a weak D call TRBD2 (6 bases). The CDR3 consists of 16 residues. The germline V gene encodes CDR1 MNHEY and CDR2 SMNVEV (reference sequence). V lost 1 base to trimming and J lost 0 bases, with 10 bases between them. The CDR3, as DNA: TGTGCCAGCAGTTTATGGGCGGGATCCTCCTACAATGAGCAGTTCTTC. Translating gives CASSLWAGSSYNEQFF.

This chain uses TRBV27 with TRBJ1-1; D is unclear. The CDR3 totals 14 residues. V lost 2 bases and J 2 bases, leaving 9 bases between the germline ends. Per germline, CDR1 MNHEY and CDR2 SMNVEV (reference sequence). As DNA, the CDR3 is TGTGCCAGCAGTTTAGCTGCCCACAACACTGAAGCTTTCTTT. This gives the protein CASSLAAHNTEAFF.

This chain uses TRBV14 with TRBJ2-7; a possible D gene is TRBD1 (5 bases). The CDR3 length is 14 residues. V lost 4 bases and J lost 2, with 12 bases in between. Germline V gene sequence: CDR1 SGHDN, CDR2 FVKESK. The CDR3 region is CASSLRVRAYEQYF. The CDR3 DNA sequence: TGTGCCAGCAGCCTCAGGGTTAGGGCCTACGAGCAGTACTTC.

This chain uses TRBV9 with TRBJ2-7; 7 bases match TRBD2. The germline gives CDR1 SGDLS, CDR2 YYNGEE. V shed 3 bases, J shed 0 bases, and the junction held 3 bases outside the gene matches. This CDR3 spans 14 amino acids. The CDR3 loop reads CASSAGTNSYEQYF. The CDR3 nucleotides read TGTGCCAGCAGCGCCGGGACTAACTCCTACGAGCAGTACTTC.

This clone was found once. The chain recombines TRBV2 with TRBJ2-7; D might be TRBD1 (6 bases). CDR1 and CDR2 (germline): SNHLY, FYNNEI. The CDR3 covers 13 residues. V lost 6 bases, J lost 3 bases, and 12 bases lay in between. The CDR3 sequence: CASRRQVDYEQYF. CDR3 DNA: TGTGCCAGCAGAAGACAGGTGGACTACGAGCAGTACTTC.

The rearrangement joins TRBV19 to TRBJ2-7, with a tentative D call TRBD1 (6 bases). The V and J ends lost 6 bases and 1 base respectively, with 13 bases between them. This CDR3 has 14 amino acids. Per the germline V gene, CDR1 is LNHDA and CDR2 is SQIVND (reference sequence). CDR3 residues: CASRPTGQSYEQYF. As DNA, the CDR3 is TGTGCCAGTAGACCGACAGGTCAATCCTACGAGCAGTACTTC.

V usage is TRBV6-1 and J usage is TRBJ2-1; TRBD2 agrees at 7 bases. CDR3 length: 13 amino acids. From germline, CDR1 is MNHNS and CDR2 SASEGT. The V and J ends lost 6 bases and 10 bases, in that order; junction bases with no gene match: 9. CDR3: CASRREAVREQFF. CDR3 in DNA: TGTGCCAGCAGACGGGAGGCCGTTCGGGAGCAGTTCTTC.

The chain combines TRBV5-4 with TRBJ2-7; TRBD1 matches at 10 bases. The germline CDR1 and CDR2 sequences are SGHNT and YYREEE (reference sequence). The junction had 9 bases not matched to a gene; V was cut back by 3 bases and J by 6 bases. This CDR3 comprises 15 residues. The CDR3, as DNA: TGTGCCAGCAGCTCGGCGGGACAGGGGTTTGGCGAGCAGTACTTC. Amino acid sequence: CASSSAGQGFGEQYF.

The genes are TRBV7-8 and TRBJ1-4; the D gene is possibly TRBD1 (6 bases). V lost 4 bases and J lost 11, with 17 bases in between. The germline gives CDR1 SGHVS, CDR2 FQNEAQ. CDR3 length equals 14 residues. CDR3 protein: CASSSTGLLAKLFF. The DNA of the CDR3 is TGTGCCAGCAGCTCGACAGGCCTGCTGGCGAAACTGTTTTTT. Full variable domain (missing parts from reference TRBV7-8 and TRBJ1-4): GAGVSQSPRYKVAKRGQDVALRCDPISGHVSLFWYQQALGQGPEFLTYFQNEAQLDKSGLPSDRFFAERPEGSVSTLKIQRTQQEDSAVYLCASSSTGLLAKLFFGSGTQLSVL.